Listed below are T cell receptor beta chains from one sample, sequenced in a study of T cell responses to AZD1222 COVID-19 vaccine. Clones were sequenced by immunoSEQ multiplex PCR, and TCRdb holds only the in-frame ones, with some missing. The repertoire includes 110,000 to 150,000 clones, about 92% of them detected once, and around 12% sits in the top ten. The source was peripheral blood, collected after recovery from COVID-19. These receptors originate from an adult who had recovered from COVID-19. The CDR3 runs from the conserved cysteine through the conserved F or W. The D gene is left open where the match is weak. The listing skips clone size in some rows; elsewhere it reads once, few, many or a size class.

d_call	j_call	v_call	clone_size	cdr3_aa	cdr3_nt
-	TRBJ1-2	TRBV11-2	-	CASRNLGSVGYTF	TGTGCCAGCAGGAACTTGGGTTCAGTTGGCTACACCTTC
TRBD2	TRBJ2-7	TRBV10-1	-	CARGTSGYEQYF	TGCGCCAGGGGGACTAGCGGGTACGAGCAGTACTTC
-	TRBJ1-1	TRBV28	-	CASLAVNTEAFF	TGTGCCAGCCTCGCGGTGAACACTGAAGCTTTCTTT
-	TRBJ1-2	TRBV28	-	CASSPWGGASNYGYTF	TGTGCCAGCAGCCCCTGGGGGGGAGCCTCAAACTATGGCTACACCTTC
-	TRBJ1-2	TRBV6-5	-	CASREIAKVYGYTF	TGTGCCAGTCGGGAGATAGCTAAGGTCTATGGCTACACCTTC
-	TRBJ1-2	TRBV28	-	CAYWSNGYTF	TGTGCCTATTGGAGTAATGGCTACACCTTC
-	TRBJ2-7	TRBV9	-	CASSAWGLPGDEQYF	TGTGCCAGCAGCGCTTGGGGACTCCCCGGCGACGAGCAGTACTTC
-	TRBJ1-5	TRBV18	-	CASSPKRGGQPQHF	TGTGCCAGCTCACCGAAGAGGGGTGGGCAGCCCCAGCATTTT
-	TRBJ2-5	TRBV7-8	-	CASSLLEGETQYF	TGTGCCAGCAGCTTACTCGAGGGTGAGACCCAGTACTTC
-	TRBJ2-7	TRBV5-5	-	CASSFGTGGPYEQYF	TGTGCCAGCAGCTTTGGTACCGGGGGTCCCTACGAGCAGTACTTC
-	TRBJ2-2	TRBV7-9	-	CASSRGPTNTGELFF	TGTGCCAGCAGCCGGGGACCCACCAACACCGGGGAGCTGTTTTTT
TRBD1	TRBJ2-7	TRBV4-1	once	CASSQQLTGQGLYEQYF	TGCGCCAGCAGCCAACAACTGACCGGACAGGGCCTCTACGAGCAGTACTTC
-	TRBJ2-1	TRBV5-1	-	CASSLDGGSYNEQFF	TGCGCCAGCAGCCTGGATGGAGGCTCCTACAATGAGCAGTTCTTC
TRBD1	TRBJ2-7	TRBV7-2	-	CASRGDRASSYEQYF	TGTGCCAGCAGGGGGGACAGGGCTAGCTCCTACGAGCAGTACTTC
TRBD1	TRBJ2-3	TRBV11-3	-	CASSLGQGTPDTQYF	TGTGCCAGCAGTTTGGGACAGGGGACACCAGATACGCAGTATTTT
-	TRBJ2-4	TRBV7-6	-	CASSTGTLNIQYF	TGTGCCAGCAGCACTGGGACCTTAAACATTCAGTACTTC
-	TRBJ1-3	TRBV11-2	-	CASSLTGVAGNTIYF	TGTGCCAGCAGTCTAACGGGGGTAGCTGGAAACACCATATATTTT
TRBD1	TRBJ1-6	TRBV28	-	CASSSPFDRGFGGGDSPLHF	TGTGCCAGCAGTTCCCCGTTTGACAGGGGGTTTGGCGGGGGGGATTCACCCCTCCACTTT
TRBD1	TRBJ1-1	TRBV10-2	once	CASRGGRGTEAFF	TGCGCCAGCAGGGGTGGCAGGGGGACTGAAGCTTTCTTT
-	TRBJ1-3	TRBV7-3	-	CASSSDRGNTIYF	TGTGCCAGCAGCTCTGACAGAGGAAACACCATATATTTT
-	TRBJ2-1	TRBV19	-	CASSTSLGAAYNEQFF	TGTGCCAGTAGTACCTCCTTGGGGGCGGCCTACAATGAGCAGTTCTTC
TRBD2	TRBJ2-2	TRBV7-9	-	CASSPRGRGTGELFF	TGTGCCAGCAGCCCGCGCGGGAGGGGCACCGGGGAGCTGTTTTTT
TRBD1	TRBJ1-5	TRBV10-3	once	CAISPGQANQPQHF	TGTGCCATCAGTCCGGGACAGGCGAATCAGCCCCAGCATTTT
TRBD1	TRBJ2-5	TRBV18	-	CASSPRTGQETQYF	TGTGCCAGCTCACCACGGACAGGGCAAGAGACCCAGTACTTC
-	TRBJ2-5	TRBV2	-	CASSELNRGGKTQYF	TGTGCCAGCAGTGAACTGAACAGGGGAGGAAAGACCCAGTACTTC
TRBD1	TRBJ1-1	TRBV5-4	-	CASSSGEGGLAFF	TGTGCCAGCAGCAGCGGTGAAGGGGGCTTGGCTTTCTTT
-	TRBJ2-7	TRBV27	-	CASSLFGPTYEQYF	TGTGCCAGCAGCCTCTTTGGGCCAACCTACGAGCAGTACTTC
TRBD1	TRBJ1-5	TRBV28	-	CASSLRQGGNQPQHF	TGTGCCAGCAGTCTCCGACAGGGAGGCAATCAGCCCCAGCATTTT
-	TRBJ2-1	TRBV11-3	once	CASSFARNEQFF	TGTGCCAGCAGCTTTGCTAGGAATGAGCAGTTCTTC
-	TRBJ2-3	TRBV29-1	-	CSVCEQLSTDTQYF	TGCAGCGTTTGCGAACAGCTTAGCACAGATACGCAGTATTTT
TRBD2	TRBJ2-7	TRBV27	-	CASSLSRLAGPYEQYF	TGTGCCAGCAGTTTATCGAGGCTAGCGGGGCCCTACGAGCAGTACTTC
TRBD2	TRBJ2-3	TRBV7-9	-	CASSPTSGRLDTQYF	TGTGCCAGCAGCCCAACTAGCGGGAGGTTGGATACGCAGTATTTT
-	TRBJ2-1	TRBV7-3	once	CASSLTGGGDEQFF	TGTGCCAGCAGCTTAACTGGGGGTGGGGATGAGCAGTTCTTC
-	TRBJ1-2	TRBV9	once	CASSVEKGTNYGYTF	TGTGCCAGCAGCGTAGAGAAGGGGACAAACTATGGCTACACCTTC
-	TRBJ1-3	TRBV30	-	CAWSVKTGLVHTIYF	TGTGCCTGGAGTGTGAAGACAGGCCTTGTCCACACCATATATTTT
TRBD1	TRBJ1-1	TRBV6-6	-	CATYLTGGRGRTEAFF	TGTGCCACCTATTTAACAGGGGGCCGCGGTCGCACTGAAGCTTTCTTT
-	TRBJ1-6	TRBV30	-	CAWIRDGTNSPLHF	TGTGCCTGGATTCGGGACGGGACGAATTCACCCCTCCACTTT
TRBD1	TRBJ1-1	TRBV6-4	-	CASSEGTGRNTEAFF	TGTGCCAGCAGTGAGGGGACAGGGAGGAACACTGAAGCTTTCTTT
TRBD1	TRBJ1-6	TRBV28	-	CASSLTGTGGRSPLHF	TGTGCCAGCAGTTTAACCGGGACAGGGGGCAGATCACCCCTCCACTTT
TRBD2	TRBJ2-1	TRBV5-6	-	CASSLVWREGGNEQFF	TGTGCCAGCAGCTTGGTGTGGCGGGAGGGAGGAAATGAGCAGTTCTTC
-	TRBJ2-3	TRBV5-1	-	CASSFGLPSTDTQYF	TGCGCCAGCAGCTTCGGACTACCGAGCACAGATACGCAGTATTTT
-	TRBJ2-1	TRBV3-1/TRBV3-2	-	CASSGYNEQFF	TGTGCCAGCAGCGGCTACAATGAGCAGTTCTTC
-	TRBJ1-2	TRBV30	-	CAWFGGGRYGYTF	TGTGCCTGGTTCGGTGGGGGCCGCTATGGCTACACCTTC